This is a list of T cell receptor beta chains from one sample in a study of blood T cell repertoires in COVID-19. Clones were read by immunoSEQ multiplex PCR, and TCRdb kept only the in-frame ones, dropping some. The sample contains roughly 190,000 clones, 85% to 90% of which appear only once. The sample consisted of peripheral blood. Receptors originate from an older woman with COVID-19, enrolled during active disease. CDR3s include the opening cysteine and the closing phenylalanine or tryptophan. A D gene is named only where the DNA matches it firmly. Clone sizes are given selectively: once, few, many, or a class where the clone is expanded.

d_gene: TRBD2; abundance: .; j_gene: TRBJ2-7; v_gene: TRBV7-2; CDR3aa: CASSLAGGPSEQYF; CDR3nt: TGTGCCAGCAGCTTAGCGGGAGGGCCTAGCGAGCAGTACTTC
d_gene: TRBD2; abundance: .; j_gene: TRBJ2-1; v_gene: TRBV6-2/TRBV6-3; CDR3aa: CASSLGLAGEQFF; CDR3nt: TGTGCCAGCAGTCTTGGACTAGCGGGTGAGCAGTTCTTC
d_gene: .; abundance: .; j_gene: TRBJ2-3; v_gene: TRBV7-2; CDR3aa: CASSPILGADTQYF; CDR3nt: TGTGCCAGCAGCCCCATCTTAGGGGCAGATACGCAGTATTTT
d_gene: .; abundance: .; j_gene: TRBJ2-1; v_gene: TRBV6-6; CDR3aa: CASTPGSYNEQFF; CDR3nt: TGTGCCAGCACCCCAGGCTCCTACAATGAGCAGTTCTTC
d_gene: TRBD1; abundance: once; j_gene: TRBJ1-4; v_gene: TRBV5-1; CDR3aa: CASSKGQIVTNEKLFF; CDR3nt: TGCGCCAGCAGCAAGGGACAGATCGTGACTAATGAAAAACTGTTTTTT
d_gene: .; abundance: .; j_gene: TRBJ1-5; v_gene: TRBV28; CDR3aa: CASSFLGEQPQHF; CDR3nt: TGTGCCAGCAGTTTTCTAGGAGAACAGCCCCAGCATTTT
d_gene: TRBD1; abundance: .; j_gene: TRBJ2-7; v_gene: TRBV5-8; CDR3aa: CASSRDRASYEQYF; CDR3nt: TGTGCCAGCAGCCGAGACAGGGCCTCATACGAGCAGTACTTC
d_gene: TRBD1; abundance: .; j_gene: TRBJ1-1; v_gene: TRBV19; CDR3aa: CASSPNRGGNTEAFF; CDR3nt: TGTGCCAGTAGTCCAAACAGGGGGGGAAACACTGAAGCTTTCTTT
d_gene: .; abundance: .; j_gene: TRBJ1-1; v_gene: TRBV19; CDR3aa: CASSIGQTNTEAFF; CDR3nt: TGTGCCAGTAGTATAGGACAGACGAACACTGAAGCTTTCTTT
d_gene: TRBD2; abundance: .; j_gene: TRBJ2-1; v_gene: TRBV7-3; CDR3aa: CASSSGTSVNEQFF; CDR3nt: TGTGCCAGCAGCTCCGGGACTAGCGTCAATGAGCAGTTCTTC
d_gene: TRBD1; abundance: .; j_gene: TRBJ1-1; v_gene: TRBV5-1; CDR3aa: CASSFPPRTGNPTEAFF; CDR3nt: TGCGCCAGCAGCTTTCCCCCAAGGACAGGGAACCCCACTGAAGCTTTCTTT
d_gene: .; abundance: .; j_gene: TRBJ2-5; v_gene: TRBV19; CDR3aa: CASTGRETQYF; CDR3nt: TGTGCCAGTACAGGGAGGGAGACCCAGTACTTC
d_gene: .; abundance: .; j_gene: TRBJ1-2; v_gene: TRBV7-2; CDR3aa: CASSLIGGGDYGYTF; CDR3nt: TGTGCCAGCAGCTTAATTGGGGGAGGCGACTATGGCTACACCTTC
d_gene: TRBD2; abundance: .; j_gene: TRBJ2-1; v_gene: TRBV7-2; CDR3aa: CASSFGTSGRANEQFF; CDR3nt: TGTGCCAGCAGCTTCGGGACTAGCGGGAGGGCCAATGAGCAGTTCTTC
d_gene: .; abundance: .; j_gene: TRBJ1-6; v_gene: TRBV27; CDR3aa: CASSLVNSPLHF; CDR3nt: TGTGCCAGCAGTCTAGTTAATTCACCCCTCCACTTT
d_gene: .; abundance: .; j_gene: TRBJ1-6; v_gene: TRBV7-9; CDR3aa: CASSLLGSPLHF; CDR3nt: TGTGCCAGCAGCTTACTCGGGTCACCCCTCCACTTT
d_gene: .; abundance: .; j_gene: TRBJ2-1; v_gene: TRBV19; CDR3aa: CASSFGVGVDEQFF; CDR3nt: TGTGCCAGTAGTTTCGGGGTTGGGGTCGATGAGCAGTTCTTC
d_gene: .; abundance: .; j_gene: TRBJ1-4; v_gene: TRBV30; CDR3aa: CAWRRGGTNEKLFF; CDR3nt: TGTGCCTGGAGGAGGGGGGGCACTAATGAAAAACTGTTTTTT
d_gene: .; abundance: .; j_gene: TRBJ1-5; v_gene: TRBV9; CDR3aa: CASSVSDSSNQPQHF; CDR3nt: TGTGCCAGCAGCGTCTCCGACAGTAGCAATCAGCCCCAGCATTTT
d_gene: TRBD2; abundance: .; j_gene: TRBJ2-3; v_gene: TRBV24-1; CDR3aa: CATSASGGGTDTQYF; CDR3nt: TGTGCCACCAGTGCTTCGGGGGGAGGTACAGATACGCAGTATTTT
d_gene: .; abundance: .; j_gene: TRBJ2-1; v_gene: TRBV15; CDR3aa: CATSRDIRDEQFF; CDR3nt: TGTGCCACCAGCAGAGATATACGGGATGAGCAGTTCTTC
d_gene: TRBD2; abundance: once; j_gene: TRBJ2-7; v_gene: TRBV23-1; CDR3aa: CASSQSTSGMDNLVLAYEQYF; CDR3nt: TGCGCCAGCAGTCAATCGACTAGCGGGATGGACAACCTAGTGCTAGCCTACGAGCAGTACTTC
d_gene: TRBD1; abundance: .; j_gene: TRBJ1-4; v_gene: TRBV7-9; CDR3aa: CASSLALGTGDEKLFF; CDR3nt: TGTGCCAGCAGCTTAGCGTTGGGGACAGGGGACGAAAAACTGTTTTTT
d_gene: .; abundance: .; j_gene: TRBJ2-5; v_gene: TRBV15; CDR3aa: CATSFGETQYF; CDR3nt: TGTGCCACCAGCTTCGGGGAGACCCAGTACTTC